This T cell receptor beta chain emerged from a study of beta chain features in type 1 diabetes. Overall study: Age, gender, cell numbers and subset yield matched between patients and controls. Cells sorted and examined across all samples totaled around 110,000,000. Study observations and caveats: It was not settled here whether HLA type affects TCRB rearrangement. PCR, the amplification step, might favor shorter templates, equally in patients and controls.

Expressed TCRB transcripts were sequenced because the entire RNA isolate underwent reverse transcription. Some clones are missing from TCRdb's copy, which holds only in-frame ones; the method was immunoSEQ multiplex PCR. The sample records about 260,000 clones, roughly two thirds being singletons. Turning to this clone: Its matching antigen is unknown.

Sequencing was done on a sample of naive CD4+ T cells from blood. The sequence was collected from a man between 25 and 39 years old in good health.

DNA of the CDR3: TGTGCCAGCAGCCCCGGCTACGAGCAGTACTTC. Residues: CASSPGYEQYF. This chain joins TRBV7-9 and TRBJ2-7; D is undetermined. The CDR3 extends over 11 amino acids. Germline lookup yields CDR1 SEHNR and CDR2 FQNEAQ (reference sequence). With 5 bases removed from V and 3 bases from J, the gap between germline ends came to 5 bases.